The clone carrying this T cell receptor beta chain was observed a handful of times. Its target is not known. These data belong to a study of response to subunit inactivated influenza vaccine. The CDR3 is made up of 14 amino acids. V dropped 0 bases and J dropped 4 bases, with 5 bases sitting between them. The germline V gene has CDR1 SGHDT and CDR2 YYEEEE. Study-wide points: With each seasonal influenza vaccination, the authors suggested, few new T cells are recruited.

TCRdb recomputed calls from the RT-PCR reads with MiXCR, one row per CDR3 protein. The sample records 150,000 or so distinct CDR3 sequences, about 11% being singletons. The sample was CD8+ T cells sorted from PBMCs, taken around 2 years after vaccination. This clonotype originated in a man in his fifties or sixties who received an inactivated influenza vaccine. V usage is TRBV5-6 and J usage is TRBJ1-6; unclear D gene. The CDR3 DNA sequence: TGTGCCAGCAGCTTGGGACATTATAATTCACCCCTCCACTTT. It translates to CASSLGHYNSPLHF.